The rows below give T cell receptor beta chains drawn from one sample of a study of blood T cell repertoires in COVID-19. Profiling relied on immunoSEQ multiplex PCR, and the TCRdb table lists in-frame clones only, not all of them. This sample has 170,000 or so clones, with around 87% found just once. The sample comprised peripheral blood. All receptors derive from a man in his 60s with COVID-19, enrolled during active disease. CDR3s include the opening cysteine and the closing phenylalanine or tryptophan. The order of the fields is J gene, V gene, clone size, CDR3 protein. Clone size is stated in some rows and not others, as once, few, many or a class when expanded.

J: TRBJ1-1; V: TRBV10-3; size: .; CDR3: CAISESSGKDKAFF
J: TRBJ1-6; V: TRBV7-8; size: .; CDR3: CASSLEGSTNSPLHF
J: TRBJ1-3; V: TRBV18; size: .; CDR3: CASSPADLGNTIYF
J: TRBJ2-3; V: TRBV27; size: .; CDR3: CASIPFIGTANMHTQYF
J: TRBJ1-5; V: TRBV28; size: .; CDR3: CASSFSPGGSQPQHF
J: TRBJ1-2; V: TRBV5-4; size: .; CDR3: CASSLAGQINYGYTF
J: TRBJ1-2; V: TRBV29-1; size: once; CDR3: CSVFWPGGSPEYGYTF
J: TRBJ1-1; V: TRBV7-9; size: .; CDR3: CASSLAPTSNTEAFF
J: TRBJ1-1; V: TRBV5-1; size: .; CDR3: CASSFQDRGLNTEAFF
J: TRBJ2-5; V: TRBV5-4; size: .; CDR3: CASSPGGGETQYF
J: TRBJ1-4; V: TRBV4-1; size: .; CDR3: CASSQWTTTNEKLFF
J: TRBJ2-7; V: TRBV6-5; size: .; CDR3: CASSLDRNYEQYF
J: TRBJ1-5; V: TRBV7-2; size: .; CDR3: CASSEGQGNQPQHF
J: TRBJ2-5; V: TRBV14; size: .; CDR3: CASSQMTGLTQYF
J: TRBJ2-1; V: TRBV24-1; size: .; CDR3: CATRSGLGDNEQFF
J: TRBJ1-2; V: TRBV4-3; size: .; CDR3: CASSQTRNYGYTF
J: TRBJ2-1; V: TRBV5-4; size: .; CDR3: CASSSQTGSYNEQFF
J: TRBJ2-2; V: TRBV14; size: .; CDR3: CASSKGQGRLAWTGELFF
J: TRBJ2-5; V: TRBV4-3; size: .; CDR3: CASSQDGTGGGETQYF
J: TRBJ1-5; V: TRBV30; size: .; CDR3: CAWEGQGGSQPQHF
J: TRBJ2-1; V: TRBV9; size: .; CDR3: CASSRSGASYNEQFF
J: TRBJ2-3; V: TRBV2; size: .; CDR3: CASSDSFSTDTQYF
J: TRBJ1-2; V: TRBV14; size: .; CDR3: CASSGGAWFGYTF
J: TRBJ1-4; V: TRBV5-4; size: .; CDR3: CASSLGGAANEKLFF